A selection of T cell receptor beta chains follows, all from one sample in a study of prognosis after radiotherapy for stage I lung cancer. One entry per CDR3 protein, called by TCRdb with MiXCR from the multiplex PCR reads. The sample holds around 13,000 distinct CDR3 sequences, roughly 40% seen once. The sample here was PBMCs, taken before or after stereotactic body radiation therapy (not recorded which). These TCRs come from a donor aged 50 or older with non-small cell lung cancer. Each CDR3 is given with its conserved first and last residue. D genes are given only for firm matches. The listing skips clone size in some rows; elsewhere it reads once, few, many or a size class.

CAGSSPGRLWNEQFF	TGTGCCGGCAGTTCACCGGGGCGGCTGTGGAATGAGCAGTTCTTC	NA	TRBV12-3/TRBV12-4	TRBJ2-1	NA
CATSVRGQAGELFF	TGTGCCACCAGTGTTCGGGGGCAGGCCGGGGAGCTGTTTTTT	many	TRBV24-1	TRBJ2-2	NA
CASMGRQGGLAGGNTGELFF	TGTGCCAGCATGGGGAGACAGGGGGGACTAGCGGGGGGGAACACCGGGGAGCTGTTTTTT	medium-sized	TRBV6-8	TRBJ2-2	TRBD2
CASSQGGVAGGQNEQFF	TGTGCCAGCAGCCAAGGGGGGGTAGCGGGGGGGCAAAATGAGCAGTTCTTC	many	TRBV4-2	TRBJ2-1	TRBD2
CASSSVGMGLADEKLFF	TGTGCCAGCAGCTCTGTAGGGATGGGACTGGCGGACGAAAAACTGTTTTTT	many	TRBV7-9	TRBJ1-4	NA
CASSIARDRGRIYGYTF	TGTGCCAGTAGTATAGCGAGGGACAGGGGGCGCATCTATGGCTACACCTTC	NA	TRBV19	TRBJ1-2	TRBD1
CSAVGVRGSDTQYF	TGCAGTGCTGTGGGGGTTAGGGGGTCGGATACGCAGTATTTT	NA	TRBV20-1	TRBJ2-3	NA
CSARGGRSEAFF	TGCAGTGCTAGAGGGGGGAGGTCTGAAGCTTTCTTT	many	TRBV20-1	TRBJ1-1	NA
CASSSTHPGTSGTLRSYEQYF	TGTGCCAGCAGCTCCACTCATCCGGGGACTAGCGGGACCTTGCGCTCCTACGAGCAGTACTTC	many	TRBV7-9	TRBJ2-7	TRBD2
CASTQGDQPQHF	TGTGCCAGTACCCAGGGTGATCAGCCCCAGCATTTT	many	TRBV19	TRBJ1-5	NA
CAISRSGTGENNYGYTF	TGTGCCATCAGTAGGTCCGGGACAGGCGAAAATAACTATGGCTACACCTTC	NA	TRBV10-3	TRBJ1-2	TRBD1
CASSLSSGYEQYF	TGCGCCAGCAGCTTATCTAGTGGATACGAGCAGTACTTC	many	TRBV5-1	TRBJ2-7	NA
CASPKPQGGHHTDTQYF	TGTGCCAGCCCGAAACCCCAGGGGGGACACCACACAGATACGCAGTATTTT	many	TRBV6-1	TRBJ2-3	NA
CASSSGGADSYEQYF	TGTGCCAGCAGTTCAGGGGGAGCGGACTCCTACGAGCAGTACTTC	NA	TRBV27	TRBJ2-7	TRBD1
CASRYGGQAGELFF	TGCGCCAGCAGATACGGAGGACAGGCCGGGGAGCTGTTTTTT	NA	TRBV5-1	TRBJ2-2	TRBD1
CASSDSPGNEQFF	TGCGCCAGCAGCGACTCCCCAGGCAATGAGCAGTTCTTC	many	TRBV5-1	TRBJ2-1	NA
CATSDLDIYTF	TGTGCCACCAGTGATTTGGACATCTACACCTTC	NA	TRBV24-1	TRBJ1-2	NA
CVGRELTGELFF	TGTGTCGGGAGGGAGTTAACCGGGGAGCTGTTTTTT	NA	TRBV6-1	TRBJ2-2	TRBD2
CASSYSQREGSEQFF	TGTGCCAGCAGTTACTCTCAGCGGGAGGGCTCGGAGCAGTTCTTC	medium-sized	TRBV6-5	TRBJ2-1	TRBD2
CASSLGVAVGTGANVLTF	TGTGCCAGCAGCTTAGGAGTAGCTGTAGGGACTGGTGCCAACGTCCTGACTTTC	once	TRBV13	TRBJ2-6	NA
CAISDPNGNEQFF	TGTGCCATCAGTGACCCGAACGGGAATGAGCAGTTCTTC	NA	TRBV6-1	TRBJ2-1	NA
CASSAGHSGNTIYF	TGTGCCAGCAGTGCCGGACATTCTGGAAACACCATATATTTT	few	TRBV12-3/TRBV12-4	TRBJ1-3	NA
CASSHGLLVWGGEMFF	TGTGCCAGCAGTCACGGCCTATTAGTCTGGGGCGGGGAGATGTTTTTT	once	TRBV6-2/TRBV6-3	TRBJ2-2	NA
CASSYPGVANYGYTF	TGTGCCAGCAGTTACCCGGGGGTCGCCAACTATGGCTACACCTTC	NA	TRBV6-2/TRBV6-3	TRBJ1-2	NA
CASSRDRAGELFF	TGTGCCAGCAGCCGGGACAGGGCCGGGGAGCTGTTTTTT	NA	TRBV7-3	TRBJ2-2	TRBD1
CAWIWRGYTDTQYF	TGTGCCTGGATTTGGCGGGGCTACACAGATACGCAGTATTTT	NA	TRBV30	TRBJ2-3	NA
CATLVQGWPQHF	TGTGCCACCCTAGTCCAGGGGTGGCCCCAGCATTTT	once	TRBV28	TRBJ1-5	NA
CASSPTRRPNYGYTF	TGTGCCAGCAGTCCAACCCGGAGACCTAACTATGGCTACACCTTC	NA	TRBV28	TRBJ1-2	NA
CASSSPGLAGYEQYF	TGTGCCAGCAGTTCCCCCGGACTAGCGGGCTACGAGCAGTACTTC	medium-sized	TRBV6-5	TRBJ2-7	TRBD2
CASSFAVLGTGDF	TGTGCCAGCAGCTTCGCGGTTCTCGGGACAGGTGATTTC	many	TRBV7-9	TRBJ2-7	TRBD1
CASLTSGSWCEQFF	TGTGCCAGCCTTACTAGCGGTTCTTGGTGTGAGCAGTTCTTC	NA	TRBV2	TRBJ2-1	TRBD2
CASSGVSNQPQHF	TGTGCCAGCAGTGGAGTGAGCAATCAGCCCCAGCATTTT	many	TRBV2	TRBJ1-5	NA
CASSDRGRGSYNEQFF	TGTGCCAGCAGTGACCGCGGCAGGGGCTCCTACAATGAGCAGTTCTTC	many	TRBV6-4	TRBJ2-1	NA
CASSELAGVAGELFF	TGTGCCAGCAGTGAATTGGCAGGGGTGGCCGGGGAGCTGTTTTTT	NA	TRBV6-5	TRBJ2-2	NA
CASSYSASLNTGELFF	TGTGCCAGCAGTTATTCCGCCTCCCTGAACACCGGGGAGCTGTTTTTT	many	TRBV6-5	TRBJ2-2	NA
CASSLLAGGTDTQYF	TGTGCCAGCAGCTTACTAGCGGGGGGCACAGATACGCAGTATTTT	many	TRBV7-9	TRBJ2-3	TRBD2
CASRSRRGTNYGYTF	TGTGCCAGCAGATCAAGGAGGGGTACCAACTATGGCTACACCTTC	medium-sized	TRBV28	TRBJ1-2	NA